A single sample gave rise to the 15 T cell receptor beta chains below, sequenced in a study of T-cell memory formation after mild COVID-19. TCRdb analysed the 5' RACE reads with MiXCR anew, one entry per CDR3 protein. Altogether a few hundred thousand distinct CDR3 sequences are present, about 20% being singletons, with the ten largest covering about 8.7%. Material for sequencing was PBMCs or a T cell subset sorted from them (not recorded which). Receptors originate from an adult woman who had mild COVID-19 (a few samples of this study predate the infection). Cell type and time point are not known.

The chain has TRBV25-1 and TRBJ1-2; D gene ambiguous. V was clipped by 5 bases and J by 5 bases, with 9 bases between them. CDR1 MGHDK and CDR2 SYGVNS come from the germline V gene. The CDR3 is made up of 12 amino acids. The CDR3, as DNA: TGTGCCAGCAGTAGCGTTGGGTATGGCTACACCTTC. Protein: CASSSVGYGYTF.

V is TRBV7-9 and J is TRBJ2-1, with D uncertain. Trimming removed 5 bases from V and 15 bases from J, with 14 bases in between. Germline V gene data show CDR1 as SEHNR and CDR2 as FQNEAQ (reference sequence). The CDR3 contains 11 residues. The CDR3 DNA is TGTGCCAGCAGCCGACTCCTGCCAATGTTCTTC. Translating gives CASSRLLPMFF. The whole variable domain, remainder taken from reference TRBV7-9 and TRBJ2-1, is DTGVSQNPRHKITKRGQNVTFRCDPISEHNRLYWYRQTLGQGPEFLTYFQNEAQLEKSRLLSDRFSAERPKGSFSTLEIQRTEQGDSAMYLCASSRLLPMFFGPGTRLTVL.

This chain connects TRBV29-1 to TRBJ2-5; 11 nucleotides line up with TRBD2. The V segment lost 2 bases and the J segment 2 bases; nucleotides outside the gene matches: 10. CDR1 SQVTM and CDR2 ANQGSEA come from the germline V gene. CDR3 length: 17 residues. The CDR3 DNA follows: TGCAGCGTTGAATCTTCACTAGCGGGAGTCTGGCAAGAGACCCAGTACTTC. It yields the protein CSVESSLAGVWQETQYF.

A word on this clonotype: A much larger clone lies a single base off, so this may be a read error. This chain uses TRBV7-9 with TRBJ2-3; weak D call: TRBD1 (5 bases). The CDR3 length is 12 residues. Germline lookup yields CDR1 SEHNR and CDR2 FQNEAQ (reference sequence). Here the CDR3 reads CASSWGTNTQYF. DNA of the CDR3: TGTGCCAGCAGCTGGGGCACAAATACGCAGTATTTT.

This clonotype has just a few counts. An end of the junction does not agree with germline; a read error may underlie this. The chain uses TRBV9 and TRBJ2-5; 9 bases are a match to TRBD2. CDR1 and CDR2 from the germline V gene are SGDLS and YYNGEE. The length of the CDR3 is 14 residues. The CDR3: CASSVASGGPDTSF. Written as DNA, the CDR3 is TGTGCCAGCAGCGTAGCAAGCGGGGGGCCCGACACATCCTTC.

This clonotype was seen more than once but under ten times. The chain employs TRBV29-1 and TRBJ2-7, with 12 nucleotides matching TRBD1. The trim removed 7 bases at V and 7 bases at J, leaving 14 bases unmatched. The CDR3 loop spans 15 amino acids. Germline values: CDR1 SQVTM, CDR2 ANQGSEA. CDR3 residues: CSALIPGQGAREQYF. The CDR3 DNA reads as TGCAGCGCCCTTATCCCGGGACAGGGGGCTCGGGAGCAGTACTTC.

This clonotype appeared a few times. The chain recombines TRBV15 with TRBJ1-5; the match to TRBD1 covers 9 bases. Losses at the gene ends were 0 bases for V and 2 bases for J; bases not matched to a gene: 11. The V gene's germline CDR1 is LNHNV and CDR2 YYDKDF (reference sequence). The CDR3 spans 19 residues. The CDR3, as DNA: TGTGCCACCAGCAGAGATCCGGACAGGGGATTACGGGGCAATCAGCCCCAGCATTTT. This sequence encodes CATSRDPDRGLRGNQPQHF.

J is TRBJ2-2 and V is TRBV6-6; D gene uncertain. Germline loops: CDR1 MNHNY, CDR2 SVGAGI (reference sequence). The CDR3 sequence is 13 residues long. Trimming left V 3 bases short and J 1 base short, with 3 bases between. This CDR3 is CASSYENTGELFF. CDR3 nucleotide sequence: TGTGCCAGCAGTTATGAGAACACCGGGGAGCTGTTTTTT.

The chain joins TRBV6-6 to TRBJ2-5; D not certain. Trimming took 0 bases from V and 7 from J, leaving 15 bases between them. The length of the CDR3 is 15 residues. From germline, CDR1 is MNHNY and CDR2 SVGAGI (reference sequence). The CDR3 protein is CASSYSPGDGGTQYF. CDR3 nucleotide sequence: TGTGCCAGCAGTTACTCGCCGGGTGACGGCGGGACCCAGTACTTC.

This clonotype was seen a handful of times. The J gene is TRBJ2-7, the V gene TRBV5-4; tentatively, D is TRBD1 (6 bases). CDR1 is SGHNT, CDR2 YYREEE, per germline (reference sequence). This CDR3 spans 14 amino acids. V was cut by 3 bases and J by 3 bases, with 13 bases left in between. Here the CDR3 reads CASSSDRLLYEQYF. In nucleotides, the CDR3 is TGTGCCAGCAGCTCTGACAGGTTACTCTACGAGCAGTACTTC. Full variable domain (rest looked up from reference TRBV5-4 and TRBJ2-7): ETGVTQSPTHLIKTRGQQVTLRCSSQSGHNTVSWYQQALGQGPQFIFQYYREEENGRGNFPPRFSGLQFPNYSSELNVNALELDDSALYLCASSSDRLLYEQYFGPGTRLTVT.

This clonotype has only a few counts. The rearrangement uses TRBV12-3 or TRBV12-4 and TRBJ1-1; TRBD1 is a possible D gene (6 bases). The CDR3 sequence is 14 residues long. Trimming removed 1 base at V and 4 bases at J, with 10 bases between. The CDR3 DNA reads TGTGCCAGCAGTTTAGTTGAGGGGGGCACTGAAGCTTTCTTT. The encoded protein is CASSLVEGGTEAFF.

This chain connects TRBV30 to TRBJ2-7; D is uncertain. This CDR3 contains 14 residues. The ends were cut back, 0 bases at V and 3 bases at J, with 12 bases in the middle. Per the germline V gene, CDR1 is GTSNPN and CDR2 is SVGIG (reference sequence). The CDR3 protein is CAWSVDSLHYEQYF. The DNA for the CDR3 is TGTGCCTGGAGTGTAGACTCCCTACACTACGAGCAGTACTTC.

This clonotype was counted only a few times. This chain joins TRBV28 and TRBJ1-2; D ambiguous. V was trimmed by 2 bases and J by 12 bases, leaving 13 bases between them. Germline CDR1 is MDHEN and CDR2 is SYDVKM. This CDR3 spans 12 amino acids. CDR3 sequence: CASSLDWVSHTF. DNA of the CDR3: TGTGCCAGCAGTTTAGATTGGGTGTCTCACACCTTC.

The chain recombines TRBV19 with TRBJ2-2; D perhaps matches TRBD1 (5 bases). Per the germline V gene, CDR1 is LNHDA and CDR2 is SQIVND (reference sequence). V was pared by 1 base and J by 5 bases, with 8 bases between. This CDR3 contains 14 residues. The CDR3 nucleotides are TGTGCCAGTAGTATAGCAGGGTTTACCGGGGAGCTGTTTTTT. Amino acids: CASSIAGFTGELFF.

The V and J genes are TRBV19 and TRBJ1-1, with TRBD1 as a possible D gene (5 bases). The germline CDR1 and CDR2 sequences are LNHDA and SQIVND (reference sequence). The CDR3 is made up of 17 amino acids. V lost 4 bases, J lost 3 bases, and 21 bases lay in between. DNA of the CDR3: TGTGCCAGTAGTACCCTCGGGCAGGGCCCTTGGGACACTGAAGCTTTCTTT. This sequence encodes CASSTLGQGPWDTEAFF.